This TCR beta chain emerged from a study of cytomegalovirus exposure and HLA in healthy donors. Whole-study findings and limits: The study listed roughly 160 cytomegalovirus-associated TCR beta chains. The majority of CMV-associated TCR beta chains were reported as apparently HLA-restricted in a later analysis. Sequencing likely caused a cluster of highly shared sequence variants.

It was with 60 Vbeta and 13 Jbeta primers that the PCR ran. Measured with immunoSEQ multiplex PCR; TCRdb has only the in-frame clones, and not every one. The sample has more than 95,000 clones, roughly 80% seen once. The CDR3 runs 16 residues. Trimming took off 4 bases at V and 5 bases at J, with 17 bases between the two ends. With respect to this clone: The antigen is undetermined.

The receptor was derived from a man aged 18 to 29 in good health and CMV-seropositive. The sample comprised PBMCs. This chain uses TRBV23-1 with TRBJ1-4, with a possible D match to TRBD1 (5 bases). TRBV23-1 is marked as an open reading frame, function uncertain. CDR3 protein: CASSLPWGPLNEKLFF. CDR3 coding DNA: TGCGCCAGCAGTCTCCCGTGGGGCCCCCTGAATGAAAAACTGTTTTTT.